This entry is about one T cell receptor beta chain. Antigen specificity is unknown. The germline gene is not matched at one end of the junction; a read error may be the cause. The sample comes from a study of CD8 T cells in ankylosing spondylitis. CDR3 size: 14 residues. Germline CDR1 and CDR2: MDHEN and SYDVKM. General observations from the study: Reportedly, significant enrichment of disease-linked clones occurred in matched ankylosing spondylitis synovial fluid.

TCRdb used MiXCR to reprocess the 5' RACE reads, holding one entry per CDR3 protein. There are some 130,000 distinct CDR3 sequences in the sample; 7.3% occur only once, and 9.5% to 15% lies in the top ten. Material: blood, either unsorted or a sorted T cell fraction (not recorded which). The sequence was collected from a female donor with ankylosing spondylitis or in good health (not recorded which). The gene calls are TRBV28 and TRBJ2-5; D may be TRBD2 (6 bases). The CDR3 loop reads CANSPGLAEETQYF. The CDR3, as DNA: TGTGCCAACAGTCCGGGACTGGCGGAAGAGACCCAGTACTTC.